Below, 24 T cell receptor beta chains from the same sample are listed, as sequenced in a study of blood T cell repertoires in COVID-19. Produced via immunoSEQ multiplex PCR; TCRdb's table is partial and in-frame only. The sample lists roughly 17,000 clones; roughly 81% were seen once. The sequenced sample was peripheral blood. The receptors shown here come from a man between 60 and 70 years old with acute or convalescent COVID-19.

This clone was seen only once. One end of the junction fails to match germline, which may point to a read error. V and J are TRBV7-3 and TRBJ2-2, with 7 bases lining up with TRBD1. The CDR3 has 15 amino acids. From germline, CDR1 is SGHTA and CDR2 FQGTGA. CDR3 in amino acids: CASSLTGVGTGELFF. CDR3 DNA sequence: TGTGCCAGCAGCCTAACAGGGGTGGGGACCGGGGAGCTGTTTTTT.

The chain joins TRBV4-1 to TRBJ1-4; no definite D call. Germline assignment: CDR1 MGHRA and CDR2 YSYEKL. V gave up 0 bases and J gave up 8 bases, with 7 bases separating them. The CDR3 loop spans 13 amino acids. The CDR3 nucleotides read TGCGCCAGCAGCCAAGATCAGGAAGAAAAACTGTTTTTT. This sequence encodes CASSQDQEEKLFF.

The CDR3 loop reads CASSEVSDSPTEAFF. The DNA for the CDR3 is TGTGCCAGCAGTGAAGTCTCAGATTCCCCGACTGAAGCTTTCTTT. The chain is built from TRBV2 and TRBJ1-1; D unclear. The CDR3 length is 15 residues. The germline gives CDR1 SNHLY, CDR2 FYNNEI. V was trimmed by 1 base and J by 5 bases, leaving 14 bases between them.

In this sample, this clone turned up a few times. This chain uses TRBV19 with TRBJ2-5; perhaps TRBD2 as D (6 bases). CDR3 size: 12 residues. Per germline, CDR1 LNHDA and CDR2 SQIVND (reference sequence). With 3 bases removed from V and 4 bases from J, the gap between germline ends came to 6 bases. DNA for the CDR3: TGTGCCAGTAGTATGGGAGGAGAGACCCAGTACTTC. Translating it yields CASSMGGETQYF.

This clone has a single count. The V and J genes are TRBV5-1 and TRBJ2-7; TRBD2 matches at 9 bases. V lost 7 bases and J lost 4; bases outside the gene matches: 12. Germline CDR1 and CDR2: SGHRS and YFSETQ. The CDR3 has 15 amino acids. This CDR3 is CASAAGGLAYYEQYF. CDR3 DNA sequence: TGCGCCAGCGCGGCCGGGGGACTAGCCTATTACGAGCAGTACTTC.

A remark on this clone: Compared with germline, one end of the junction differs, possibly owing to a read error. V is TRBV7-9 and J is TRBJ1-2; D remains ambiguous. CDR1 SEHNR and CDR2 FQNEAQ come from the germline V gene (reference sequence). The CDR3 consists of 12 residues. CDR3 in DNA: TGTGCCAGCAGTCTAGACTTTCCCGGTTATTTCTTC. Protein sequence: CASSLDFPGYFF.

There are a few counts of this clone. The V gene is TRBV6-5, the J gene TRBJ1-1; D not resolved. Germline CDR1 reads MNHEY; CDR2 reads SVGAGI. The ends were cut back, 2 bases at V and 7 bases at J, with 20 bases in the middle. This CDR3 region has 16 residues. In nucleotides, the CDR3 is TGTGCCAGCAGTTACGAGAGTGAGTCGACTACGGATGAAGCTTTCTTT. Translation gives CASSYESESTTDEAFF.

The rearrangement joins TRBV7-8 to TRBJ2-7; tentatively, D is TRBD1 (5 bases). This CDR3 is 13 amino acids long. Trimming took off 2 bases at V and 5 bases at J, with 10 bases between the two ends. Germline CDR1 reads SGHVS; CDR2 reads FQNEAQ. CDR3 amino acids: CASSLPQGHEQYF. The DNA for the CDR3 is TGTGCCAGCAGCTTACCGCAGGGCCACGAGCAGTACTTC.

The rearrangement uses TRBV4-1 and TRBJ1-2; D is perhaps TRBD1 (5 bases). The V end was cut by 3 bases, the J end by 8 bases, with 19 bases between. CDR1 and CDR2 from the germline V gene are MGHRA and YSYEKL. The CDR3 is 15 amino acids. Written as DNA, the CDR3 is TGCGCCAGCAGCCAGTCCGGGACTGCCCTTAGGGGCTACACCTTC. Amino acids: CASSQSGTALRGYTF.

The rearrangement uses TRBV7-2 and TRBJ1-1; no clear D. The V end was cut by 6 bases, the J end by 6 bases, with 20 bases between. CDR1 is SGHTA and CDR2 is FQGNSA in the germline V gene. The CDR3 loop spans 15 amino acids. As DNA, the CDR3 is TGTGCCAGCAGTAATACTTTCGGAGGGTGGGCTGAAGCTTTCTTT. This codes for CASSNTFGGWAEAFF.

The V and J genes are TRBV6-5 and TRBJ2-1; TRBD1 might be the D (6 bases). Between the trimmed V and J ends, which lost 8 bases and 2 bases, there was a span of 13 bases. The CDR3 has 14 amino acids. Germline CDR1 reads MNHEY; CDR2 reads SVGAGI. The CDR3 DNA reads as TGTGCCAGCGAGAAGGGGGTTACCTACAATGAGCAGTTCTTC. Translation: CASEKGVTYNEQFF.

CDR3 region: CATIKGDRVFLYTF. Here the CDR3 DNA reads TGTGCCACGATTAAAGGGGACAGAGTTTTTTTATACACCTTC. The J gene is TRBJ1-2, the V gene TRBV5-6; 7 bases are a match to TRBD1. CDR3 length: 14 amino acids. Germline CDR1 and CDR2: SGHDT and YYEEEE. V was clipped by 9 bases and J by 11 bases; unmatched bases: 19.

The chain is built from TRBV7-2 and TRBJ1-1; 9 bases line up with TRBD1. CDR1 SGHTA and CDR2 FQGNSA come from the germline V gene. After removal of 5 bases from V and 1 base from J, the junction contained 5 bases not matched to a gene. There are 15 residues in the CDR3. The CDR3 nucleotides are TGTGCCAGCAGCCCGACAGGGGGAGCGAACACTGAAGCTTTCTTT. Translation: CASSPTGGANTEAFF. Full variable domain (remainder filled in from reference TRBV7-2 and TRBJ1-1): GAGVSQSPSNKVTEKGKDVELRCDPISGHTALYWYRQSLGQGLEFLIYFQGNSAPDKSGLPSDRFSAERTGGSVSTLTIQRTQQEDSAVYLCASSPTGGANTEAFFGQGTRLTVV.

The chain joins TRBV5-4 to TRBJ2-3, with D perhaps TRBD1 (5 bases). V lost 4 bases to trimming and J lost 6 bases, with 12 bases between them. The CDR3 spans 13 residues. Germline CDR1 reads SGHNT; CDR2 reads YYREEE (reference sequence). CDR3 loop: CASSPDNGDTQYF. CDR3 sequence (DNA): TGTGCCAGCAGCCCGGACAATGGGGATACGCAGTATTTT.

The chain recombines TRBV4-2 with TRBJ2-3; the match to TRBD1 covers 8 bases. The junction had 10 bases not matched to a gene; V was cut back by 0 bases and J by 5 bases. The CDR3 has 17 amino acids. Germline V CDR1 and CDR2: LGHNA, YNFKEQ. In DNA, the CDR3 is TGTGCCAGCAGCCAAGAATCCAATGACAGGGGAGGAGATACGCAGTATTTT. This translates into CASSQESNDRGGDTQYF.

The chain employs TRBV7-8 and TRBJ1-6; TRBD1 matches at 8 bases. The CDR3 loop spans 18 amino acids. Trimming cost V 0 bases and J 1 base; bases outside gene matches: 5. The germline V gene encodes CDR1 SGHVS and CDR2 FQNEAQ. The CDR3 spells CASSLATGGRSYNSPLHF. CDR3 in DNA: TGTGCCAGCAGCTTAGCAACAGGGGGTCGGTCCTATAATTCACCCCTCCACTTT.

V is TRBV18 and J is TRBJ1-4; D gene ambiguous. V was clipped by 2 bases and J by 2 bases, with 12 bases between them. Germline loops: CDR1 KGHSH, CDR2 LQKENI. The CDR3 is 16 residues long. This CDR3 reads CASSPNSIATNEKLFF. The DNA of the CDR3 is TGTGCCAGCTCACCAAATTCGATTGCGACTAATGAAAAACTGTTTTTT.

The chain uses TRBV9 and TRBJ1-1; D is undetermined. The CDR3 extends over 12 amino acids. Trimming took 4 bases from V and 5 from J, leaving 9 bases between them. CDR1 is SGDLS and CDR2 is YYNGEE in the germline V gene. The CDR3 DNA reads TGTGCCAGCAGCACCGAGGTGACTGAAGCTTTCTTT. Translating gives CASSTEVTEAFF.

The V call is TRBV28, the J call TRBJ1-5, with 7 bases lining up with TRBD1. CDR3 length: 15 residues. Germline values: CDR1 MDHEN, CDR2 SYDVKM. Trimming cost V 6 bases and J 2 bases; bases outside gene matches: 7. CDR3 protein: CASSQGGEGNQPQHF. The CDR3 nucleotides are TGTGCCAGCAGCCAGGGGGGCGAAGGCAATCAGCCCCAGCATTTT.

The chain joins TRBV11-2 to TRBJ2-5; TRBD1 matches at 7 bases. This CDR3 has 14 residues. J was trimmed by 4 bases and V by 5 bases; bases with no gene match: 7. Germline values: CDR1 SGHAT, CDR2 FQNNGV. For the CDR3, the DNA is TGTGCCAGCAGCGTGGACAGGAGGAGAGAGACCCAGTACTTC. Its translation is CASSVDRRRETQYF.

The V call is TRBV21-1, the J call TRBJ1-1; whether TRBD1, the table's D call, matches the DNA was not checked. TRBV21-1 is annotated as a pseudogene. The CDR3 has 13 residues. CDR3 region: CASSKVDRGEAFF. DNA of the CDR3: TGTGCCAGCAGCAAAGTGGACAGGGGAGAAGCTTTCTTT.

This chain connects TRBV29-1 to TRBJ1-2; D is uncertain. The CDR3 covers 15 residues. With 0 bases removed from V and 4 bases from J, the gap between germline ends came to 15 bases. The V gene's germline CDR1 is SQVTM and CDR2 ANQGSEA. The CDR3 here is CSVEDFWSTFYGYTF. The CDR3 DNA is TGCAGCGTTGAAGATTTTTGGTCTACCTTCTATGGCTACACCTTC.

This chain links TRBV5-1 with TRBJ1-1; TRBD1 matches 7 bases. Germline CDR1 reads SGHRS; CDR2 reads YFSETQ. V trimming: 1 base; J trimming: 7 bases; junction bases outside the gene matches: 10. The CDR3 runs to 15 residues. The CDR3, as DNA: TGCGCCAGCAGCTTGCTCGACAGGGTTGGTGGTGAAGCTTTCTTT. Amino acid sequence: CASSLLDRVGGEAFF.

Within the sample, this clone is medium-sized. The rearrangement joins TRBV19 to TRBJ2-5; 12 bases agree with TRBD1. Per the germline V gene, CDR1 is LNHDA and CDR2 is SQIVND (reference sequence). V lost 1 base and J lost 7; bases outside the gene matches: 4. This CDR3 is built from 15 residues. CDR3 nucleotides: TGTGCCAGTAGTATAGGGGACAGGGGGCTCCGGACCCAGTACTTC. As protein: CASSIGDRGLRTQYF. The full variable domain, rest sourced from reference TRBV19 and TRBJ2-5, is DGGITQSPKYLFRKEGQNVTLSCEQNLNHDAMYWYRQDPGQGLRLIYYSQIVNDFQKGDIAEGYSVSREKKESFPLTVTSAQKNPTAFYLCASSIGDRGLRTQYFGPGTRLLVL.